Listed below are T cell receptor beta chains from one sample, sequenced in a study of T cells after yellow fever vaccination. TCRdb reprocessed the 5' RACE reads via MiXCR and lists one record per CDR3 protein. The sample includes 340,000 or so distinct CDR3 sequences, around 13% of them seen just once. The source material was CD4+ T cells sorted from PBMCs, sampled 15 days after the yellow fever booster vaccination. Receptors were obtained from a man aged 18 to 35 who received the YFV17D yellow fever vaccine. Both conserved end residues are part of each CDR3. A D gene is named only where the DNA matches it firmly. Not all rows give a size; the values are once, few, many and, for expanded clones, a class.

J gene | V gene | clone size | D gene | CDR3 length | CDR3 protein | CDR3 DNA
TRBJ2-3 | TRBV2 | few | - | 13 | CARAYRPTDTQYF | TGTGCCCGCGCCTATCGGCCCACAGATACGCAGTATTTT
TRBJ2-2 | TRBV20-1 | few | - | 14 | CSARRLGNTGELFF | TGCAGTGCTAGGCGGCTGGGGAACACCGGGGAGCTGTTTTTT
TRBJ2-7 | TRBV5-1 | - | - | 13 | CASGRQRSYEQYF | TGCGCCAGCGGCAGACAGAGATCCTACGAGCAGTACTTC
TRBJ1-2 | TRBV2 | few | - | 13 | CASRAGGSIGYTF | TGTGCCAGCAGGGCGGGCGGCTCTATTGGCTACACCTTC
TRBJ2-2 | TRBV9 | - | - | 16 | CASSVRGPLNTGELFF | TGTGCCAGCAGCGTACGTGGCCCGCTGAACACCGGGGAGCTGTTTTTT
TRBJ1-5 | TRBV7-8 | - | - | 15 | CASSLTRGLGQPQHF | TGTGCCAGCAGCTTAACTCGGGGCCTGGGTCAGCCCCAGCATTTT
TRBJ2-1 | TRBV7-8 | many | - | 15 | CASSLRAETYNEQFF | TGTGCCAGCAGCTTAAGGGCGGAGACTTACAATGAGCAGTTCTTC
TRBJ2-1 | TRBV20-1 | few | TRBD2 | 14 | CSADRGGDYNEQFF | TGCAGTGCAGACCGGGGGGGCGATTACAATGAGCAGTTCTTC
TRBJ2-1 | TRBV6-6 | few | - | 16 | CASSTPPGRPYNEQFF | TGTGCCAGCAGTACTCCACCGGGCCGTCCCTACAATGAGCAGTTCTTC
TRBJ2-7 | TRBV6-6 | - | TRBD1 | 15 | CASNLQTGGSYEQYF | TGTGCCAGCAATCTCCAGACAGGGGGCTCCTACGAGCAGTACTTC
TRBJ1-2 | TRBV12-3/TRBV12-4 | few | - | 14 | CASSLARGARGYTF | TGTGCCAGCAGTTTAGCGCGGGGGGCGCGGGGCTACACCTTC
TRBJ2-1 | TRBV9 | few | - | 15 | CASSVETGSYNEQFF | TGTGCCAGCAGCGTAGAGACAGGTAGTTACAATGAGCAGTTCTTC
TRBJ1-3 | TRBV7-2 | - | - | 15 | CASSLQQSSGNTIYF | TGTGCCAGCAGCTTACAACAGAGCTCTGGAAACACCATATATTTT
TRBJ1-3 | TRBV10-3 | - | - | 14 | CAATRGGVGNTIYF | TGTGCCGCCACCCGGGGAGGGGTAGGAAACACCATATATTTT
TRBJ1-1 | TRBV27 | - | - | 14 | CASSLQWQGGEAFF | TGTGCCAGCAGTTTACAGTGGCAAGGCGGTGAAGCTTTCTTT
TRBJ2-3 | TRBV3-1 | - | - | 17 | CASSPWVGGVVTDTQYF | TGTGCCAGCAGCCCGTGGGTCGGGGGCGTTGTCACAGATACGCAGTATTTT
TRBJ2-1 | TRBV18 | - | TRBD2 | 16 | CASSYGTSGGANEQFF | TGTGCCAGCTCGTACGGGACTAGCGGGGGGGCCAATGAGCAGTTCTTC
TRBJ2-3 | TRBV7-6 | few | - | 16 | CASSLGTRLSTDTQYF | TGTGCCAGCAGCCTCGGGACTCGCCTGAGCACAGATACGCAGTATTTT
TRBJ1-2 | TRBV11-2 | few | - | 15 | CASSLFSLPDYGYTF | TGTGCCAGCAGCTTATTTTCCTTGCCGGACTATGGCTACACCTTC
TRBJ1-3 | TRBV11-2 | - | - | 15 | CASSITGFSGNTIYF | TGTGCCAGCAGTATTACGGGTTTCTCTGGAAACACCATATATTTT
TRBJ1-4 | TRBV7-2 | few | TRBD1 | 14 | CASSSQGAPEKLFF | TGTGCCAGCAGCTCCCAGGGGGCGCCTGAAAAACTGTTTTTT
TRBJ2-3 | TRBV20-1 | few | - | 12 | CSARVVSDTQYF | TGCAGTGCTAGAGTTGTATCAGATACGCAGTATTTT
TRBJ2-2 | TRBV5-1 | - | - | 16 | CASRKAGTTNTGELFF | TGCGCCAGCAGAAAAGCCGGGACAACGAACACCGGGGAGCTGTTTTTT
TRBJ2-7 | TRBV4-1 | - | - | 15 | CASSQPTGRTYEQYF | TGCGCCAGCAGCCAGCCGACAGGACGAACCTACGAGCAGTACTTC
TRBJ1-5 | TRBV29-1 | many | - | 15 | CSVADGWLGNQPQHF | TGCAGCGTTGCCGACGGCTGGCTAGGCAATCAGCCCCAGCATTTT
TRBJ2-5 | TRBV4-1 | - | TRBD1 | 15 | CASSQDGTGVETQYF | TGCGCCAGCAGCCAAGACGGGACAGGAGTAGAGACCCAGTACTTC
TRBJ2-3 | TRBV12-3/TRBV12-4 | - | TRBD2 | 13 | CASNGGGGGTQYF | TGTGCCAGCAATGGCGGGGGAGGTGGTACGCAGTATTTT
TRBJ2-4 | TRBV12-3/TRBV12-4 | few | - | 14 | CASSLRIGENIQYF | TGTGCCAGCAGTTTAAGGATCGGGGAAAACATTCAGTACTTC
TRBJ1-4 | TRBV20-1 | few | - | 13 | CSVPADPNEKLFF | TGCAGTGTCCCGGCAGATCCTAATGAAAAACTGTTTTTT
TRBJ1-4 | TRBV12-3/TRBV12-4 | few | - | 13 | CASSTGGREKLFF | TGTGCCAGCAGCACGGGAGGGAGGGAAAAACTGTTTTTT
TRBJ2-3 | TRBV7-9 | - | - | 15 | CASSLVPSSTDTQYF | TGTGCCAGCAGCTTAGTTCCAAGCAGCACAGATACGCAGTATTTT
TRBJ2-3 | TRBV19 | - | - | 12 | CASSSEADTQYF | TGTGCCAGTAGCAGCGAGGCAGATACGCAGTATTTT
TRBJ1-5 | TRBV7-2 | - | - | 15 | CASSLDVWGVQPQHF | TGTGCCAGCAGCTTAGACGTTTGGGGGGTTCAGCCCCAGCATTTT
TRBJ1-2 | TRBV4-2 | few | - | 15 | CASSHRLTRRYGYTF | TGTGCCAGCAGCCATAGACTGACCAGAAGGTATGGCTACACCTTC
TRBJ2-7 | TRBV6-1 | many | TRBD2 | 17 | CASRPGLAGALPNEQYF | TGTGCCAGCAGACCAGGACTAGCGGGGGCTCTTCCTAACGAGCAGTACTTC
TRBJ1-5 | TRBV4-2 | few | TRBD1 | 15 | CASSPGTGGFQPQHF | TGTGCCAGCAGCCCGGGGACAGGGGGCTTTCAGCCCCAGCATTTT
TRBJ2-1 | TRBV9 | - | - | 15 | CASSVEGQTVDEQFF | TGTGCCAGCAGCGTAGAAGGCCAGACAGTTGATGAGCAGTTCTTC
TRBJ1-5 | TRBV5-1 | - | TRBD1 | 14 | CASSAQGGGQPQHF | TGCGCCAGCAGCGCGCAGGGGGGAGGTCAGCCCCAGCATTTT
TRBJ2-3 | TRBV7-3 | - | TRBD2 | 16 | CASSISSGGITDTQYF | TGTGCCAGCAGCATATCTTCGGGGGGAATCACAGATACGCAGTATTTT
TRBJ2-2 | TRBV19 | - | - | 15 | CASRKQGENTGELFF | TGTGCCAGTAGAAAACAGGGAGAAAACACCGGGGAGCTGTTTTTT
TRBJ2-3 | TRBV28 | few | - | 15 | CASTRRDVRIGTQYF | TGTGCCAGCACACGCCGGGACGTTCGAATCGGTACGCAGTATTTT
TRBJ1-1 | TRBV20-1 | few | - | 11 | CSAIPRDKAFF | TGCAGTGCCATACCCAGGGACAAAGCTTTCTTT
TRBJ2-1 | TRBV6-2/TRBV6-3 | few | - | 17 | CASTEAPLVGSYNEQFF | TGTGCCAGCACTGAAGCCCCACTGGTAGGATCCTACAATGAGCAGTTCTTC
TRBJ1-1 | TRBV6-4 | few | - | 13 | CAIQRSQNTEAFF | TGTGCCATACAAAGGTCCCAGAACACTGAAGCTTTCTTT
TRBJ1-2 | TRBV12-3/TRBV12-4 | few | - | 13 | CASSFRAGYGYTF | TGTGCCAGCAGTTTCAGGGCAGGCTATGGCTACACCTTC
TRBJ2-5 | TRBV5-4 | few | TRBD2 | 15 | CASSRTGGVQETQYF | TGTGCCAGCAGCAGGACCGGGGGGGTCCAAGAGACCCAGTACTTC
TRBJ2-3 | TRBV7-2 | few | TRBD2 | 16 | CASSLWSGGTGDTQYF | TGTGCCAGCAGCCTATGGAGCGGGGGGACCGGCGATACGCAGTATTTT
TRBJ1-1 | TRBV7-2 | few | - | 13 | CASSLIRRGEAFF | TGTGCCAGCAGCCTAATCCGTCGGGGCGAAGCTTTCTTT
TRBJ2-3 | TRBV19 | few | - | 15 | CASSLTLISTDTQYF | TGTGCCAGTAGTCTAACACTGATTAGCACAGATACGCAGTATTTT
TRBJ1-1 | TRBV27 | - | TRBD1 | 14 | CASSSGTVWAVAFF | TGTGCCAGCAGTTCGGGGACAGTCTGGGCGGTAGCTTTCTTT
TRBJ1-2 | TRBV28 | - | - | 13 | CASTISTGYGYTF | TGTGCCAGCACCATTTCGACAGGCTATGGCTACACCTTC
TRBJ1-2 | TRBV18 | few | - | 13 | CASSPAGRDGYTF | TGTGCCAGCTCACCAGCAGGGCGGGATGGCTACACCTTC
TRBJ2-4 | TRBV4-2 | many | - | 16 | CASSQGPGLAKNIQYF | TGTGCCAGCAGCCAAGGTCCAGGGCTAGCCAAAAACATTCAGTACTTC
TRBJ1-3 | TRBV4-3 | - | - | 17 | CASSQDFGQTFGNTIYF | TGCGCCAGCAGCCAAGATTTCGGGCAGACTTTCGGAAACACCATATATTTT
TRBJ1-1 | TRBV10-3 | - | - | 13 | CATTWSRNTEAFF | TGTGCCACCACTTGGAGCCGGAACACTGAAGCTTTCTTT
TRBJ1-1 | TRBV6-2/TRBV6-3 | few | - | 16 | CASSDRQRRMNTEAFF | TGTGCCAGCAGCGATCGACAGCGTAGAATGAACACTGAAGCTTTCTTT
TRBJ2-5 | TRBV29-1 | few | TRBD1 | 12 | CSFGTAQETQYF | TGCAGCTTTGGGACAGCACAAGAGACCCAGTACTTC